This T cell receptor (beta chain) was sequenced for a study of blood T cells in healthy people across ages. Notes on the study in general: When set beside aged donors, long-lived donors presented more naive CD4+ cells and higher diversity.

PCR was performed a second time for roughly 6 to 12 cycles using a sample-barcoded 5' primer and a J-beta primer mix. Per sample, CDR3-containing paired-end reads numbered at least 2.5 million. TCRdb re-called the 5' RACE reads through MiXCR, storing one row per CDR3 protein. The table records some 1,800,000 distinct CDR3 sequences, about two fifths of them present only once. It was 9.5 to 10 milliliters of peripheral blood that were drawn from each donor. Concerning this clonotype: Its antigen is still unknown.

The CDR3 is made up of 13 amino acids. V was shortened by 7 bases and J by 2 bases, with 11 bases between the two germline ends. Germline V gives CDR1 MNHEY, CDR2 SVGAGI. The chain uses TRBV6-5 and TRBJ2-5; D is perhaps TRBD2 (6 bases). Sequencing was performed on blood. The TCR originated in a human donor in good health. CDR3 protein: CASNSRGQETQYF. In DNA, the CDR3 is TGTGCCAGCAATAGTCGGGGGCAAGAGACCCAGTACTTC.